This entry concerns a single TCR beta chain. Its cognate antigen has yet to be identified. Qualities for individual bases were not recorded, and no much larger clone is one base off. In light of the paper, this sample's time point label describes: peripheral blood 6 weeks after treatment start. A total of around 30 patients with locally advanced or metastatic urothelial carcinoma, treated at Memorial Sloan Kettering on a trial protocol, made up the cohort. Peripheral blood mononuclear cells were collected pretreatment and during treatment, with between 1 and 8 total time points obtained per patient. The Qiagen DNeasy Blood extraction kit was used to purify genomic DNA from total PBMCs and tumor samples. PBMCs were collected pretreatment and during treatment, and were isolated and stored as previously described. The sample belongs to a study of PD-L1 blockade in urothelial cancer (dated by TCRdb to the late 2010s). Study-wide context: All patients started therapy around 2014 and received atezolizumab 1,200 mg intravenously every 3 weeks. About 90% of the 29 patients were males with bladder-origin urothelial cancer, and about 65% of the roughly 30 reported a prior smoking history. Patients had an ECOG performance status of 0 or 1 and had received between 0 and 3 prior chemotherapy regimens. Blood samples were analyzed at two time points: 3 weeks after treatment start (second dose) and 6 weeks after treatment start. Blood samples gave median yields of around 140,000 T cells and 65,000 to 85,000 unique TCRs, along with a median clonality of about 0.084. An exploratory multi-omic analysis was conducted of the somatic, immune and clinical correlates of response to PD-L1 blockade with atezolizumab in urothelial cancer. TCR sequencing covered pretreatment tumor samples and matched, serially collected peripheral blood taken before and after atezolizumab treatment. Durable clinical benefit meant progression-free survival longer than 6 months, and TCR features were also tested against progression-free and overall survival. In the same patients who had TCR sequencing, pretreatment tumors also underwent whole exome sequencing and RNA sequencing. Durable clinical benefit was achieved by nine patients and was not achieved by 20 patients. Pretreatment blood TCR-seq was available for twenty-nine patients, at least one posttreatment blood collection was obtained for 25 or so patients, and tumor TCR-seq was available for 25 or so patients.

To estimate absolute template abundance from read counts, synthetic TCR analog templates were spiked into each PCR. The immunoSEQ assay used bias-controlled V and J gene primers to amplify TCRbeta CDR3 regions from genomic DNA. Rearranged TCRbeta segments were sequenced at approximately 20X coverage. The authors processed their data as follows. Sequencing errors were corrected by clustering, and CDR3s were annotated against IMGT so that V, D and J genes could be assigned. Only productive TCRbeta rearrangements were used in downstream analyses, excluding out-of-frame or stop-codon sequences. Clonality was computed as one minus Shannon entropy normalized by the log of the number of unique productive sequences. Fisher's exact test with Benjamini-Hochberg correction, at a threshold of adjusted p below 0.01, was used to find clones that differed between time points or between blood and tumor. The source is immuneACCESS, and TCRdb retained only in-frame sequences with V and J called. Part of the clones is not carried over; for the studies checked, unresolved V genes explain less than half of this, and the remainder is unexplained. The V and J calls and clone size were taken over from that table, and D and trimming were inferred from the DNA. The sample data list roughly 100,000 clones, and less than 90% of these were observed just once. Approximately 8.4% of the sample goes to the ten largest clones.

What the study reported, not specific to this receptor: Because of the small sample size (n = 29) and the many exploratory analyses performed, the results are intended to be regarded as hypothesis-generating. Improved progression-free and overall survival was found to be associated with pretreatment peripheral blood TCR clonality below the median. At 3 weeks after the start of treatment, tumor-associated TCR clones in peripheral blood had expanded more in patients with durable benefit (n ≈ 22, p = 0.022).

V is trimmed back by 2 bases and J by 0 bases, and the junction contains 10 bases that no gene match accounts for. Including cysteine and phenylalanine, the CDR3 has 17 amino acids. The retained sequence is limited to the CDR3, 51 bases, with the frame set at the first base. As encoded in the germline V gene, CDR1 is SGHRS while CDR2 is YFSETQ. The starting material was PBMCs, obtained around atezolizumab (anti-PD-L1) treatment. Recombination joined TRBV5-1 with TRBJ1-2; 7 middle bases align to TRBD1. This receptor was identified in a man in his 70s with urothelial cancer. DNA sequence: TGCGCCAGCAGCTTCACGCGACAGGGCCCAGCTAACTATGGCTACACCTTC. It specifies CASSFTRQGPANYGYTF.